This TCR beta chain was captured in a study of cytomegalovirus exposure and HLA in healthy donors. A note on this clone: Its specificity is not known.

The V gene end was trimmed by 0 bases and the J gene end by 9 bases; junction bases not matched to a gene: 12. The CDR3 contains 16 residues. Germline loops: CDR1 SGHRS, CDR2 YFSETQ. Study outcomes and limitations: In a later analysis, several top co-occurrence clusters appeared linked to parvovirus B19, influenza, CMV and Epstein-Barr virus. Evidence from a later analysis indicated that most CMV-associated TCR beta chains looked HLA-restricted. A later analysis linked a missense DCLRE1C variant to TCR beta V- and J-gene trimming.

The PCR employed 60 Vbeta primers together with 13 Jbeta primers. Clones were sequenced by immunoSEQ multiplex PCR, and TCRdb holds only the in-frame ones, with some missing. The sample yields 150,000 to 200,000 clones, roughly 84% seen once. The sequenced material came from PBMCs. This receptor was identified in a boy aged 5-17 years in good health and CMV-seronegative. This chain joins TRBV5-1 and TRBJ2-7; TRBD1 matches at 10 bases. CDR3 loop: CASSLGFGDRGSRQYF. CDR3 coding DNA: TGCGCCAGCAGCTTGGGTTTTGGGGACAGGGGTAGCCGGCAGTACTTC.